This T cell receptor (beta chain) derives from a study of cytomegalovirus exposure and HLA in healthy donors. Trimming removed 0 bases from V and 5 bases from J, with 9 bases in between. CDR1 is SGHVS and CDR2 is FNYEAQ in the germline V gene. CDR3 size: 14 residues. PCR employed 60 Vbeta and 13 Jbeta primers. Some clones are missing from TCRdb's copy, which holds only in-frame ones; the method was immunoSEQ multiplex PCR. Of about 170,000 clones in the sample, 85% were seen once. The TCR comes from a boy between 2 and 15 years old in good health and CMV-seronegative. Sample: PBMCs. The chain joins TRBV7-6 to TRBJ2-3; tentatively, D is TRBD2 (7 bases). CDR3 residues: CASSLAGGLDTQYF. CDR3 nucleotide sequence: TGTGCCAGCAGCTTAGCCGGGGGGCTAGATACGCAGTATTTT.